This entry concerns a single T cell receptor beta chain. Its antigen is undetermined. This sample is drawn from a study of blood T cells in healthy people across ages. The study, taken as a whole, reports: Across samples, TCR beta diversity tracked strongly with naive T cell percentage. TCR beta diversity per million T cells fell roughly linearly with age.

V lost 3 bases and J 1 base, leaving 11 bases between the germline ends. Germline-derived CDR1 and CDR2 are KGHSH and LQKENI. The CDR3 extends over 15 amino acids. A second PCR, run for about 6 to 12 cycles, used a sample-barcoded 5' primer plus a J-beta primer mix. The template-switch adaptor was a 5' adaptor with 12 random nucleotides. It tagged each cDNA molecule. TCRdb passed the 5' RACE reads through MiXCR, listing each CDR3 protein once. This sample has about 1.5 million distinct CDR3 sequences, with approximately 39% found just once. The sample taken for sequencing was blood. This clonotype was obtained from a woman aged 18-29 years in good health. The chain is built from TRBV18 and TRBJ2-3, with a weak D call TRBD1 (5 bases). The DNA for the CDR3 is TGTGCCAGCTCACCTGATTTGACAGGCACAGATACGCAGTATTTT. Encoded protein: CASSPDLTGTDTQYF.